Shown below are 27 T cell receptor beta chains from a single sample sequenced in a study of blood T cell repertoires in COVID-19. Method: immunoSEQ multiplex PCR; TCRdb's copy keeps in-frame clones and lacks some. The sample gives tens of thousands of clones, 80% to 90% of which show up once; approximately 20% is in the top ten. Specimen: peripheral blood. These receptors were taken from a woman in her sixties or seventies with acute or convalescent COVID-19.

This chain links TRBV7-2 with TRBJ2-7, with 11 bases matching TRBD1. The CDR3 has 16 amino acids. Germline CDR1 and CDR2: SGHTA and FQGNSA. With V trimmed by 1 base and J by 3 bases, 5 bases remained unmatched. The CDR3 DNA sequence: TGTGCCAGCAGCTTAGGGAGGGGGACAGGGGGCTACGAGCAGTACGTC. Amino acids: CASSLGRGTGGYEQYV.

This sequence joins TRBV7-6 and TRBJ1-1; D is unresolved. The V and J ends lost 6 bases and 0 bases respectively, with 17 bases between them. Germline V gene data show CDR1 as SGHVS and CDR2 as FNYEAQ. The CDR3 runs 16 residues. The CDR3 DNA is TGTGCCAGCAGGCCAGCCCAGGAGGGTATGAACACTGAAGCTTTCTTT. Amino acids: CASRPAQEGMNTEAFF.

The J gene is TRBJ1-2, the V gene TRBV19, with 8 bases matching TRBD1. V lost 2 bases to trimming and J lost 4 bases; unmatched junction nucleotides: 9. The CDR3 is made up of 16 amino acids. CDR1 is LNHDA and CDR2 is SQIVND in the germline V gene (reference sequence). The CDR3 nucleotides are TGTGCCAGTAGTATATCTTCGGCAGGGACAGGCTATGGCTACACCTTC. Its translation: CASSISSAGTGYGYTF.

This clone occurred a few times. The chain combines TRBV23-1 with TRBJ2-7; maybe TRBD2 (5 bases). TRBV23-1 is assigned to the ORF class and has an uncertain function. CDR3 size: 13 residues. Trimming stripped 3 bases from V and 4 bases from J, with 10 bases between. CDR3 DNA sequence: TGCGCCAGCAGTCACGGGGATAAATACGAGCAGTACGTC. Protein: CASSHGDKYEQYV.

This rearrangement joins TRBV2 to TRBJ1-5; D is possibly TRBD1 (6 bases). In germline, CDR1 is SNHLY, CDR2 FYNNEI. The CDR3 consists of 13 residues. The V and J ends lost 5 bases and 7 bases respectively, with 12 bases between them. Here the CDR3 reads CASSNRAAQPQHF. CDR3 bases: TGTGCCAGCAGTAACAGGGCGGCGCAGCCCCAGCATTTT.

The chain combines TRBV6-1 with TRBJ1-1, with 8 bases identical to TRBD1. Germline lookup yields CDR1 MNHNS and CDR2 SASEGT. The CDR3 length is 14 residues. V trimming: 5 bases; J trimming: 5 bases; junction bases outside the gene matches: 7. The CDR3: CASSFDRGGTEAFF. The CDR3 DNA follows: TGTGCCAGCAGTTTCGACAGGGGAGGGACTGAAGCTTTCTTT.

In DNA, the CDR3 is TGTGCCAGCACCAGACTCGGGGATACTAATGAAAAACTGTTTTTT. Translating gives CASTRLGDTNEKLFF. The chain couples TRBV27 to TRBJ1-4; D gene ambiguous. The V end was cut by 7 bases, the J end by 2 bases, with 14 bases between. The germline gives CDR1 MNHEY, CDR2 SMNVEV (reference sequence). CDR3 length: 15 amino acids.

The V call is TRBV7-2, the J call TRBJ1-2; 7 bases match TRBD1. There are 15 residues in the CDR3. Per the germline V gene, CDR1 is SGHTA and CDR2 is FQGNSA. V gave up 4 bases and J gave up 3 bases; unmatched junction bases: 8. The CDR3 region has the DNA TGTGCCAGCAGCTCCGCACACACAGGGGACTATGGCTACACCTTC. Translating it yields CASSSAHTGDYGYTF.

The CDR3 DNA follows: TGTGCCGGGCAGGGGGATGACACTGAAGCTTTCTTT. Translation: CAGQGDDTEAFF. The rearrangement joins TRBV30 to TRBJ1-1, with 7 bases aligning to TRBD1. The V gene's germline CDR1 is GTSNPN and CDR2 SVGIG (reference sequence). The CDR3 is made up of 12 amino acids. The ends lost 8 bases at V and 3 bases at J; junction bases unmatched: 6.

This chain links TRBV7-3 with TRBJ2-2; 8 positions agree with TRBD2. The germline V gene encodes CDR1 SGHTA and CDR2 FQGTGA. The V and J ends lost 5 bases and 5 bases, in that order; junction bases with no gene match: 19. CDR3 size: 19 residues. CDR3 coding DNA: TGTGCCAGCAGCCCGAGATCTTGGCGGGGGGTAAACTTGACCGGGGAGCTGTTTTTT. Amino acid sequence: CASSPRSWRGVNLTGELFF.

This chain uses TRBV2 with TRBJ2-3, with 10 positions matching TRBD1. Looked up from germline, CDR1 is SNHLY and CDR2 is FYNNEI. This CDR3 comprises 17 residues. V shed 6 bases, J shed 3 bases, and the junction held 12 bases outside the gene matches. This CDR3 reads CASSQWDRGGSTDTQYF. CDR3 nucleotides: TGTGCCAGCAGCCAATGGGACAGGGGAGGGAGTACAGATACGCAGTATTTT. Together with reference TRBV2 and TRBJ2-3, the CDR3 gives the full variable domain: EPEVTQTPSHQVTQMGQEVILRCVPISNHLYFYWYRQILGQKVEFLVSFYNNEISEKSEIFDDQFSVERPDGSNFTLKIRSTKLEDSAMYFCASSQWDRGGSTDTQYFGPGTRLTVL.

The V call is TRBV7-2, the J call TRBJ2-5, with D possibly being TRBD1 (5 bases). This CDR3 spans 14 amino acids. CDR1 and CDR2 (germline): SGHTA, FQGNSA. With 5 bases removed from V and 4 bases from J, the gap between germline ends came to 14 bases. CDR3 residues: CASSTLRQSETQYF. The DNA of the CDR3 is TGTGCCAGCAGCACCCTCAGACAGTCAGAGACCCAGTACTTC. Supplemented by reference TRBV7-2 and TRBJ2-5, the full variable domain reads GAGVSQSPSNKVTEKGKDVELRCDPISGHTALYWYRQSLGQGLEFLIYFQGNSAPDKSGLPSDRFSAERTGGSVSTLTIQRTQQEDSAVYLCASSTLRQSETQYFGPGTRLLVL.

This clone was seen once. The V gene is TRBV11-2, the J gene TRBJ2-1; 7 bases map to TRBD1. Germline V gene lookup returns CDR1 SGHAT and CDR2 FQNNGV. CDR3 length: 16 residues. V shed 4 bases, J shed 2 bases, and the junction held 8 bases outside the gene matches. The CDR3 DNA follows: TGTGCCAGCAGCTCTCGGACAGGCTATACCTACAATGAGCAGTTCTTC. Amino acids: CASSSRTGYTYNEQFF. Based on the CDR3 plus reference TRBV11-2 and TRBJ2-1, the full variable domain is EAGVAQSPRYKIIEKRQSVAFWCNPISGHATLYWYQQILGQGPKLLIQFQNNGVVDDSQLPKDRFSAERLKGVDSTLKIQPAKLEDSAVYLCASSSRTGYTYNEQFFGPGTRLTVL.

CDR3 amino acids: CASSQDWRDSGNTIYF. The CDR3 DNA is TGTGCCAGCAGCCAAGACTGGAGGGACTCTGGAAACACCATATATTTT. V and J are TRBV4-2 and TRBJ1-3; D is ambiguous. V was shortened by 0 bases and J by 0 bases, with 9 bases between the two germline ends. The germline CDR1 and CDR2 sequences are LGHNA and YNFKEQ. The length of the CDR3 is 16 residues.

This clone appeared a single time. The V gene is TRBV10-2, the J gene TRBJ1-2; TRBD1 is a possible D gene (6 bases). The CDR3 extends over 14 amino acids. Germline V gives CDR1 WSHSY, CDR2 SAAADI. V lost 2 bases and J lost 3, with 10 bases in between. The CDR3 bases are TGCGCCAGCAGTGAGACAGGGAGAGACTATGGCTACACCTTC. Amino acids: CASSETGRDYGYTF.

The V gene is TRBV24-1, the J gene TRBJ2-3, with a possible D match to TRBD2 (6 bases). This CDR3 region has 14 residues. Germline V lookup: CDR1 KGHDR, CDR2 SFDVKD. Trimming left V 5 bases short and J 2 bases short, with 10 bases between. This CDR3 is CATSAAGTTDTQYF. The DNA for the CDR3 is TGTGCCACCAGTGCGGCGGGGACCACAGATACGCAGTATTTT.

The V and J genes are TRBV27 and TRBJ2-3, with 11 bases that match TRBD2. The CDR3 extends over 16 amino acids. V was pared by 6 bases and J by 2 bases, with 7 bases of the junction left unmatched. The germline CDR1 and CDR2 sequences are MNHEY and SMNVEV (reference sequence). CDR3 nucleotide sequence: TGTGCCAGCAGACTAGCGGGGGCCGCGTTCACAGATACGCAGTATTTT. This translates into CASRLAGAAFTDTQYF.

This chain connects TRBV25-1 to TRBJ2-2, with TRBD1 identical over 11 bases. The CDR3 length is 18 residues. The germline V gene has CDR1 MGHDK and CDR2 SYGVNS. The V gene end was trimmed by 0 bases and the J gene end by 3 bases; junction bases not matched to a gene: 6. CDR3 in DNA: TGTGCCAGCAGTGAATACTGGGGGACAGGGGGGGACACCGGGGAGCTGTTTTTT. It yields the protein CASSEYWGTGGDTGELFF.

This chain uses TRBV4-1 with TRBJ2-2; 7 bases align to TRBD1. The CDR3 contains 16 residues. CDR1 and CDR2 (germline): MGHRA, YSYEKL. Germline trimming cut 4 bases from V and 5 bases from J; bases unmatched to any gene: 10. The CDR3 region has the DNA TGCGCCAGCAGCCTATACTTTTACAGGGGTACCGGGGAGCTGTTTTTT. Translated: CASSLYFYRGTGELFF.

The chain is built from TRBV7-9 and TRBJ1-3, with TRBD1 matching 7 bases. Germline V gene sequence: CDR1 SEHNR, CDR2 FQNEAQ (reference sequence). With 6 bases clipped from V and 2 bases from J, the junction kept 10 bases outside the gene matches. CDR3 length: 16 residues. CDR3 sequence reads: CASRYGIRGPGNTIYF. DNA of the CDR3: TGTGCCAGCAGATATGGGATAAGGGGGCCTGGAAACACCATATATTTT.

In its sample, this clone was seen a few times. The chain employs TRBV2 and TRBJ2-2; TRBD1 might be the D (6 bases). CDR1 is SNHLY and CDR2 is FYNNEI in the germline V gene. The CDR3 consists of 22 residues. Trimming cost V 9 bases and J 3 bases, with 38 bases left between them. CDR3 amino acids: CASPIRIKDDQGIKMDTGELFF. The DNA for the CDR3 is TGTGCCAGTCCAATTCGAATAAAAGATGATCAGGGGATTAAAATGGACACCGGGGAGCTGTTTTTT.

The chain has TRBV19 and TRBJ2-7; 7 bases are a match to TRBD1. The CDR3 spans 13 residues. Germline CDR1 LNHDA, CDR2 SQIVND (reference sequence). Trimming took 6 bases from V and 7 from J; bases not matched to a gene: 9. The CDR3 spells CASSRSAGGEQYF. The DNA for the CDR3 is TGTGCCAGTAGCCGATCAGCAGGGGGTGAGCAGTACTTC. The full variable domain, with the rest looked up from reference TRBV19 and TRBJ2-7, is DGGITQSPKYLFRKEGQNVTLSCEQNLNHDAMYWYRQDPGQGLRLIYYSQIVNDFQKGDIAEGYSVSREKKESFPLTVTSAQKNPTAFYLCASSRSAGGEQYFGPGTRLTVT.

This clone came up a few times. The V gene is TRBV18, the J gene TRBJ1-1, with 11 bases aligning to TRBD1. The trim removed 4 bases at V and 3 bases at J, leaving 4 bases unmatched. CDR3 length: 15 amino acids. CDR1 and CDR2 (germline): KGHSH, LQKENI. The CDR3: CASSLRTGGDTEAFF. The CDR3, as DNA: TGTGCCAGCTCACTTAGGACAGGGGGCGACACTGAAGCTTTCTTT. The complete variable domain, with remaining parts taken from reference TRBV18 and TRBJ1-1, reads NAGVMQNPRHLVRRRGQEARLRCSPMKGHSHVYWYRQLPEEGLKFMVYLQKENIIDESGMPKERFSAEFPKEGPSILRIQQVVRGDSAAYFCASSLRTGGDTEAFFGQGTRLTVV.

The chain is built from TRBV24-1 and TRBJ2-3, with 7 bases lining up with TRBD1. The CDR3 contains 15 residues. Germline CDR1 reads KGHDR; CDR2 reads SFDVKD. With V trimmed by 3 bases and J by 5 bases, 7 bases remained unmatched. The CDR3 sequence is CATSDQIHRGDTQYF. CDR3 sequence (DNA): TGTGCCACCAGTGATCAAATCCACAGGGGAGATACGCAGTATTTT.

The V call is TRBV24-1, the J call TRBJ1-1; TRBD1 matches at 8 bases. CDR3 length equals 13 residues. V was pared by 4 bases and J by 7 bases, with 4 bases of the junction left unmatched. Germline lookup yields CDR1 KGHDR and CDR2 SFDVKD. CDR3 nucleotide sequence: TGTGCCACCAGTGACAACAGGGGGGGTGAAGCTTTCTTT. Amino acids: CATSDNRGGEAFF.

By proportion, this clone is medium-sized. V is TRBV6-2 or TRBV6-3 and J is TRBJ2-7; 7 bases agree with TRBD2. Germline V gives CDR1 MNHEY, CDR2 SVGEGT. This CDR3 spans 20 amino acids. V gave up 6 bases and J gave up 3 bases; unmatched junction bases: 26. CDR3 DNA sequence: TGTGCCAGCAGCAATCCCCTCCCGGGGGGAAGGTCCCTCCCAATCTACGAGCAGTACTTC. Translation: CASSNPLPGGRSLPIYEQYF.

V usage is TRBV5-1 and J usage is TRBJ2-2, with TRBD1 matching 7 bases. Trimming cost V 0 bases and J 5 bases; bases outside gene matches: 7. The CDR3 has 16 amino acids. In germline, CDR1 is SGHRS, CDR2 YFSETQ. The CDR3 reads CASSLGEGARTGELFF. The CDR3, as DNA: TGCGCCAGCAGCTTGGGCGAGGGGGCGCGGACCGGGGAGCTGTTTTTT.